The following is a T cell receptor (beta chain) sequence with its context. The data derive from a study of CXCR3-negative and CXCR3-positive naive CD8 T cells. For the study at large: The total count of TRB reads reached around 130 million, and each library contributed about 1.5 +/- 0.3 million.

The method, 5' RACE with UMI labels, was used to prepare the TRB cDNA libraries. TCRdb reprocessed the 5' RACE reads and stores each CDR3 protein as one record, lacking DNA. The sample has tens of thousands of distinct CDR3 sequences. The CDR3 consists of 12 residues. The sample consisted of naive CXCR3- CD8+ T cells from blood. Subset: CD45RO-CCR7+CD27+CD95- naive CD8+ T cells lacking CXCR3 (TNR3-). The chain has TRBV12-3 or TRBV12-4 and TRBJ1-1. The sequence derives from a human donor in good health. Some clones in this sample may be carry-over from other donors' samples. CDR3: CASSFPFTEAFF.